This T cell receptor (beta chain) is drawn from a study of breast tumors, draining lymph nodes, adjacent tissues (dated by TCRdb to 2016 to 2017). General notes on the study: In breast cancer patients, the study compared the TCR beta repertoires of tumor, adjacent nontumor tissue and axillary lymph nodes. The study was designed to assess the relationships and possible T-cell exchange between tumor, surrounding tissue and draining lymph node repertoires in human breast cancer.

The paper's findings and limits, for the study overall: Tumor T-cell repertoires showed less diversity than lymph node repertoires and more diversity than nontumor tissue repertoires, and tumor T-cell repertoires showed preferential V and J gene usage. Tumor and nontumor tissue repertoires were significantly more similar in luminal-like than in basal-like breast cancer. The study presented the conclusion that tumor T cells originate in lymph nodes as consistent with a hypothesis, not as something directly demonstrated. A scenario in which most tumor T cells derive from the lymph node and then expand within tumor tissue was judged to be consistent with the data.

Trimming takes 2 bases off V and 0 bases off J; junction bases not matched to a gene: 1. CDR1 is given as MNHEY and CDR2 as SVGEGT, both from the germline V gene. The cysteine opens and the phenylalanine closes a CDR3 of 15 amino acids. Only the CDR3 region is kept as DNA, spanning 45 bases read in frame from base 1. This clonotype was found a few times. Its antigen has not been determined. One base away there is no much larger clone; base qualities are not given. TCRdb lists the instrument as Illumina HiSeq 2000. Multiplex PCR amplification was used to generate the TCR beta chain libraries. The amplified TCR beta chain products were analyzed by high-throughput sequencing. Starting from the raw public reads, TCRdb applied fastp trimming at Q25, assembled clones with MiXCR and retained in-frame beta chains. Each entry merges the rows of one CDR3 protein and shows their most common DNA and genes. This sample comprises 200,000 to 300,000 distinct CDR3 sequences, around 31% of them detected only once. 1.1% of the sample is in the top ten clones.

Lymph node samples came from the axillary draining lymph nodes of breast cancer patients. Sample: axillary lymph node tissue. This TCR was sampled from a female donor with breast cancer. Some clones in this sample may be carry-over from other donors' samples. The sequence joins TRBV6-2 or TRBV6-3 to TRBJ2-3, and 8 bases in between align with TRBD2. The CDR3 corresponds to CASSYTSGSTDTQYF. The base sequence is TGTGCCAGCAGTTACACTAGCGGCAGCACAGATACGCAGTATTTT.